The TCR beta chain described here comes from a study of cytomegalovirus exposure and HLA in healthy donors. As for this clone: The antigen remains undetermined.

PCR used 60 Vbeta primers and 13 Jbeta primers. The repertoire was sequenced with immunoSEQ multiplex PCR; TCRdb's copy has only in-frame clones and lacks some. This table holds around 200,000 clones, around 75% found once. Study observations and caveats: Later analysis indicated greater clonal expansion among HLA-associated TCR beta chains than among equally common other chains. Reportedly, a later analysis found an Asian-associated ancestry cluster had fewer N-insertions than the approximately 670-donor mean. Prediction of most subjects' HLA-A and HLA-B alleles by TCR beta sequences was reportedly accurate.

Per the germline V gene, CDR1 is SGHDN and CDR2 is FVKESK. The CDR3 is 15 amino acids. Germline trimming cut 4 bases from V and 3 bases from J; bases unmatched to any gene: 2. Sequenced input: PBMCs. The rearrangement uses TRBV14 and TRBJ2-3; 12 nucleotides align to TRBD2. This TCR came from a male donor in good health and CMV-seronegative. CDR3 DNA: TGTGCCAGCAGCCCTCTAGCGGGAGGGACAGATACGCAGTATTTT. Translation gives CASSPLAGGTDTQYF.